A selection of T cell receptor beta chains follows, all from one sample in a study of shared clonotypes between healthy human individuals. Measured with immunoSEQ multiplex PCR; TCRdb has only the in-frame clones, and not every one. Counted here are 450,000 to 500,000 clones, less than 80% occurring once; the ten biggest clones make up 13%. Source material: PBMCs. The receptors originated from a woman aged 35 to 49 in good health. Some clones in this sample may be carry-over from other donors' samples. The CDR3 runs from the conserved cysteine through the conserved F or W. A D gene is named only where the DNA matches it firmly. Size is omitted from some rows. Given values are once, few, many or a class for expanded clones.

D gene	V gene	clone size	J gene	CDR3 DNA	CDR3 protein
TRBD2	TRBV7-2	.	TRBJ2-1	TGTGCCAGCAGCCACCCGACTAGCGGGAGCGATGAGCAGTTCTTC	CASSHPTSGSDEQFF
TRBD2	TRBV18	few	TRBJ2-7	TGTGCCAGCTCACCCGCTAGCGGGAGCTTGGGCGAGCAGTACTTC	CASSPASGSLGEQYF
TRBD1	TRBV5-5	.	TRBJ2-1	TGTGCCAGCACCGCACCATCCGGGACAGGAGAATACAATGAGCAGTTCTTC	CASTAPSGTGEYNEQFF
TRBD1	TRBV19	once	TRBJ1-2	TGTGCCAGTAGTGAGACAGGGGCACACTATGGCTACACCTTC	CASSETGAHYGYTF
.	TRBV27	.	TRBJ2-2	TGTGCCAGCAGTTTAAGGAGGAACACCGGGGAGCTGTTTTTT	CASSLRRNTGELFF
.	TRBV18	.	TRBJ1-2	TGTGCCAGCTCACCCCGAGCGGCCCTCAACTATGGCTACACCTTC	CASSPRAALNYGYTF
.	TRBV15	.	TRBJ2-3	TGTGCCACCAGCAGAGATAATAAAGATACGCAGTATTTT	CATSRDNKDTQYF
TRBD2	TRBV7-9	.	TRBJ2-1	TGTGCCAGCAGCTCCCTAGCGGGAGAGAGGTACAATGAGCAGTTCTTC	CASSSLAGERYNEQFF
.	TRBV27	.	TRBJ2-7	TGTGCCAGCAGTTATAGAGCGTCGGGTATGTGGGCCCCCTACGAGCAGTACTTC	CASSYRASGMWAPYEQYF
TRBD2	TRBV6-4	few	TRBJ2-2	TGTGCCAGCAGTTCGGGGCGGGAGGCCGACACCGGGGAGCTGTTTTTT	CASSSGREADTGELFF
TRBD1	TRBV7-9	few	TRBJ2-7	TGTGCCAGCGGAGGGGACAGGAGCTCCTACGAGCAGTACTTC	CASGGDRSSYEQYF
.	TRBV11-2	.	TRBJ2-5	TGTGCCAGCAGCTTAGTGGCAGGGACAGAGACCCAGTACTTC	CASSLVAGTETQYF
.	TRBV2	few	TRBJ2-2	TGTGCCAGCAGTGATCGGTGGGAGCGGGTGGTCGGGGAGCTGTTTTTT	CASSDRWERVVGELFF
TRBD2	TRBV11-3	.	TRBJ2-7	TGTGCCAGCAGCCACCGGAAGAGGGGCGGGAGGGCCCCCTACGAGCAGTACTTC	CASSHRKRGGRAPYEQYF
TRBD1	TRBV28	.	TRBJ1-1	TGTGCCAGCAACATCCATGGGACAGGGAGGAACACTGAAGCTTTCTTT	CASNIHGTGRNTEAFF
.	TRBV28	few	TRBJ1-1	TGTGCCAGCAGTTGGACCAGGAACACTGAAGCTTTCTTT	CASSWTRNTEAFF
.	TRBV4-3	.	TRBJ2-2	TGCGCCAGCAGCCGGGAAGTCCACCAAAACACCGGGGAGCTGTTTTTT	CASSREVHQNTGELFF
.	TRBV19	.	TRBJ1-5	TGTGCCAGTACCACCGGACAGTTAAGCAATCAGCCCCAGCATTTT	CASTTGQLSNQPQHF
.	TRBV25-1	.	TRBJ2-2	TGTGCCAGCAGTGAAGGTTTGTTCGGGACCGGGGAGCTGTTTTTT	CASSEGLFGTGELFF
.	TRBV5-1	.	TRBJ2-2	TGCGCCAGCAGCTTGTCCATCAAACAGGGATATCCCGGGGAGCTGTTTTTT	CASSLSIKQGYPGELFF
.	TRBV6-1	.	TRBJ1-2	TGTGCCAGCAGTGAACTCGGGAAAAGAGGTGGCTACACCTTC	CASSELGKRGGYTF
TRBD1	TRBV5-4	.	TRBJ2-7	TGTGCCAGCAGCCCTGAGACAGGGTCCTACGAGCAGTACTTC	CASSPETGSYEQYF
TRBD2	TRBV28	once	TRBJ2-7	TGTGCCAGCACGCACGGGGCGGGAGTCCCCTACGAGCAGTACTTC	CASTHGAGVPYEQYF
.	TRBV19	many	TRBJ1-3	TGTGCCAGTAGCCCCCGTGGCCCTAGCTCTGGAAACACCATATATTTT	CASSPRGPSSGNTIYF
.	TRBV7-2	few	TRBJ2-5	TGTGCCAGCAGCTTGGGGGGAACCACCCAGTACTTC	CASSLGGTTQYF
.	TRBV9	.	TRBJ2-5	TGTGCCAGCAGCGTAGGTCAAGGGGGGGAGACCCAGTACTTC	CASSVGQGGETQYF
TRBD2	TRBV18	.	TRBJ2-3	TGTGCCAGCTCACCTCCCCCGACTAGCGGGAGTACTGATACGCAGTATTTT	CASSPPPTSGSTDTQYF
.	TRBV7-2	.	TRBJ1-1	TGTGCCAGCAGCTTAACAAGAAACACTGAAGCTTTCTTT	CASSLTRNTEAFF
.	TRBV7-6	.	TRBJ2-5	TGTGCCAGCAGCCCAAAACCCCCTAGCTTGAGGGAGACCCAGTACTTC	CASSPKPPSLRETQYF
TRBD1	TRBV5-1	once	TRBJ2-1	TGCGCCAGCAGCCCCGGGACAGGGGTGTACAATGAGCAGTTCTTC	CASSPGTGVYNEQFF
.	TRBV6-5	.	TRBJ2-7	TGTGCCAGCAGTTACACGAGCCCTGATAGATCCTACGAGCAGTACTTC	CASSYTSPDRSYEQYF
.	TRBV2	few	TRBJ1-2	TGTGCCAGCAGCCTATCTCAGGCTAACTATGGCTACACCTTC	CASSLSQANYGYTF
.	TRBV11-2	.	TRBJ2-1	TGTGCCAGCAGCCTCCAACTAACTAGTTTTGGGGAGCAGTTCTTC	CASSLQLTSFGEQFF
.	TRBV27	.	TRBJ2-7	TGTGCCAGCAGTCCCTACGACGGACTCTACGAGCAGTACTTC	CASSPYDGLYEQYF